The T cell receptor beta chain described here comes from a study of cytomegalovirus exposure and HLA in healthy donors. Findings and limits, study-wide: In a later analysis, parvovirus B19, influenza, CMV and Epstein-Barr virus appeared linked to several top co-occurrence clusters. Researchers reported that a few CMV-associated chains were confirmed in vitro as CMV antigen-specific. Donor immune exposure was known only as CMV serostatus. Both high specificity and high sensitivity reportedly marked the classifier's diagnosis of cytomegalovirus status.

About this clone itself: The antigen remains undetermined.

The PCR had 60 Vbeta and 13 Jbeta primers. Clones were sequenced by immunoSEQ multiplex PCR, and TCRdb holds only the in-frame ones, with some missing. Of some 130,000 clones listed, 75% to 85% are singletons. Sample: PBMCs. This clonotype was obtained from a woman aged 35 to 49 in good health and CMV-seronegative.

CDR3 coding DNA: TGTGCCAGCAGTTTACTGGACAGTTCCTACGAGCAGTACTTC. Translation gives CASSLLDSSYEQYF. The chain joins TRBV27 to TRBJ2-7; D may be TRBD1 (6 bases). The CDR3 has 14 amino acids. From germline, CDR1 is MNHEY and CDR2 SMNVEV (reference sequence). V lost 2 bases and J lost 1, with 9 bases in between.